This T cell receptor beta chain was sequenced during a study of blood T cell repertoires in COVID-19. The wider study: Researchers got acute and convalescent COVID-19 samples from the United States, Italy and Spain. T cells, B-cell-depleted T cells, or PBMCs provided the cDNA or gDNA that served as material.

CDR1 is MNHNS, CDR2 SASEGT, per germline. V gave up 4 bases and J gave up 0 bases; unmatched junction bases: 10. The CDR3 loop spans 18 amino acids. Measured with immunoSEQ multiplex PCR; TCRdb has only the in-frame clones, and not every one. The sample has fewer than 250,000 clones; about 88% are singletons. The TCR was taken from a woman aged 40 to 50 who had recovered from COVID-19. This chain uses TRBV6-1 with TRBJ1-5; TRBD1 agrees at 9 bases. The specimen was peripheral blood. DNA for the CDR3: TGTGCCAGCAGTGTATCCGGGGGGACAGGGACTAGCAATCAGCCCCAGCATTTT. Protein product: CASSVSGGTGTSNQPQHF.